These 14 T cell receptor beta chains share one sample of origin, sequenced in a study of cytomegalovirus exposure and HLA in healthy donors (TCRdb year 2017). Library preparation used the immunoSEQ multiplex PCR assay. For the multiplex PCR, a mixture combining 60 forward primers for TCR Vbeta segments and 13 reverse primers for TCR Jbeta segments was used. TCRdb retrieved this table from immuneACCESS and kept in-frame rearrangements only. Not all clones are present; in checked studies, unresolved V genes account for under half, and no reason is known for the remainder. The table for this sample lists roughly 190,000 clones; under 85% of them were counted only once. The biggest ten clones account for roughly 10% of the sample. What was sequenced was PBMCs. The receptors shown here come from a woman aged 50 to 60 in good health and CMV-seropositive.

In this sample, this clone turned up a few times. The rearrangement links TRBV2 to TRBJ1-2; 8 bases map to TRBD1. The junction had 9 bases not matched to a gene; V was cut back by 3 bases and J by 0 bases. Looked up from germline, CDR1 is SNHLY and CDR2 is FYNNEI. The CDR3 loop spans 17 amino acids. CDR3 amino acids: CASSDGVTGDTNYGYTF. CDR3 nucleotides: TGTGCCAGCAGTGATGGGGTGACAGGGGACACTAACTATGGCTACACCTTC.

The chain joins TRBV14 to TRBJ1-5, with D hard to call. Per germline, CDR1 SGHDN and CDR2 FVKESK. This CDR3 is built from 13 residues. The V end lost 4 bases, the J end lost 10 bases, and 14 bases lay between the germline ends. The CDR3 nucleotides read TGTGCCAGCAGCCGTTTCTTTGCGTCTCCCCAGCATTTT. This translates into CASSRFFASPQHF.

V gene TRBV11-2 combines with J gene TRBJ1-1; D call uncertain. The CDR3 sequence is 14 residues long. The germline V gene has CDR1 SGHAT and CDR2 FQNNGV. V dropped 0 bases and J dropped 5 bases, with 10 bases sitting between them. Here the CDR3 DNA reads TGTGCCAGCAGCTTAGATTTGTCGGGAACTGAAGCTTTCTTT. Protein product: CASSLDLSGTEAFF.

The chain joins TRBV2 to TRBJ1-6; D uncertain. Germline CDR1 reads SNHLY; CDR2 reads FYNNEI. CDR3 length: 14 residues. Trimming left V 6 bases short and J 6 bases short, with 12 bases between. The CDR3: CASSPNGGNSPLHF. CDR3 nucleotides: TGTGCCAGCAGCCCCAACGGAGGTAATTCACCCCTCCACTTT.

The chain has TRBV11-2 and TRBJ2-3; possible D gene TRBD2, 5 bases. Trimming took 3 bases from V and 0 from J, leaving 10 bases between them. The CDR3 is 15 amino acids. Germline CDR1 is SGHAT and CDR2 is FQNNGV. CDR3 in amino acids: CASSFNRGSTDTQYF. CDR3 nucleotide sequence: TGTGCCAGCAGCTTTAACCGGGGAAGCACAGATACGCAGTATTTT.

This clone was observed a single time. V and J are TRBV28 and TRBJ1-5; perhaps TRBD1 as D (6 bases). Trimming took off 6 bases at V and 0 bases at J, with 12 bases between the two ends. The CDR3 loop spans 15 amino acids. From germline, CDR1 is MDHEN and CDR2 SYDVKM. CDR3 bases: TGTGCCAGCAGATCGGGACAATATAGCAATCAGCCCCAGCATTTT. Translation: CASRSGQYSNQPQHF.

This chain uses TRBV4-3 with TRBJ2-7; 10 positions match TRBD1. V lost 4 bases and J lost 6; bases outside the gene matches: 6. Germline CDR1 is LGHNA and CDR2 is YSLEER. The CDR3 is 14 residues long. The CDR3 loop reads CASSRTGTGAEQYF. In DNA form, the CDR3 reads TGCGCCAGCAGCCGGACCGGGACAGGGGCCGAGCAGTACTTC.

The V and J genes are TRBV19 and TRBJ2-7; 7 nucleotides line up with TRBD1. The germline gives CDR1 LNHDA, CDR2 SQIVND (reference sequence). The ends lost 10 bases at V and 3 bases at J; junction bases unmatched: 9. The CDR3 sequence is 13 residues long. The CDR3 sequence: CATSDRWIYEQYF. The CDR3 region has the DNA TGTGCCACCTCGGACAGGTGGATCTACGAGCAGTACTTC.

The chain links TRBV6-5 to TRBJ2-3, with 7 bases matching TRBD2. V lost 6 bases, J lost 2 bases, and 2 bases stayed unmatched. Germline V CDR1 and CDR2: MNHEY, SVGAGI. There are 13 residues in the CDR3. In DNA, the CDR3 is TGTGCCAGCAGGGGGACTAACACAGATACGCAGTATTTT. Encoded protein: CASRGTNTDTQYF.

V usage is TRBV7-2 and J usage is TRBJ1-6; D unclear. The germline CDR1 and CDR2 sequences are SGHTA and FQGNSA. The CDR3 spans 16 residues. V was pared by 1 base and J by 5 bases, with 12 bases between. CDR3: CASSLEPLLNNSPLHF. CDR3 in DNA: TGTGCCAGCAGCTTAGAGCCCTTACTAAATAATTCACCCCTCCACTTT.

The chain carries TRBV15 and TRBJ1-4; 11 bases are shared with TRBD1. Trimming took 2 bases from V and 2 from J; bases not matched to a gene: 7. CDR1 and CDR2 (germline): LNHNV, YYDKDF (reference sequence). The CDR3 loop spans 18 amino acids. CDR3 sequence: CATSRPDRGLFTNEKLFF. The DNA for the CDR3 is TGTGCCACCAGCAGACCGGACAGGGGGCTTTTCACTAATGAAAAACTGTTTTTT.

A word on this clone: A junction boundary mismatches the germline segment, possibly from a read error. The gene calls are TRBV7-9 and TRBJ2-7; tentatively, D is TRBD1 (6 bases). Germline V lookup: CDR1 SEHNR, CDR2 FQNEAQ (reference sequence). The CDR3 covers 12 residues. CDR3 loop: CSSSFRGYEQYF. The CDR3 DNA sequence: TGTTCCAGCAGCTTTAGGGGGTACGAGCAGTACTTC.

V is TRBV7-2 and J is TRBJ2-5; no definite D call. The CDR3 length is 16 residues. Per the germline V gene, CDR1 is SGHTA and CDR2 is FQGNSA. With 2 bases removed from V and 0 bases from J, the gap between germline ends came to 13 bases. The CDR3 protein is CASSLNRASYQETQYF. The CDR3 DNA follows: TGTGCCAGCAGCTTAAACAGAGCCTCGTACCAAGAGACCCAGTACTTC.

The chain uses TRBV5-4 and TRBJ2-1, with 11 nucleotides matching TRBD1. The ends lost 5 bases at V and 7 bases at J; junction bases unmatched: 14. This CDR3 region has 17 residues. Looked up from germline, CDR1 is SGHNT and CDR2 is YYREEE (reference sequence). The CDR3 reads CASRGRGGQGALNEQFF. Written as DNA, the CDR3 is TGTGCCAGCAGGGGGAGAGGCGGACAGGGGGCTCTTAATGAGCAGTTCTTC.